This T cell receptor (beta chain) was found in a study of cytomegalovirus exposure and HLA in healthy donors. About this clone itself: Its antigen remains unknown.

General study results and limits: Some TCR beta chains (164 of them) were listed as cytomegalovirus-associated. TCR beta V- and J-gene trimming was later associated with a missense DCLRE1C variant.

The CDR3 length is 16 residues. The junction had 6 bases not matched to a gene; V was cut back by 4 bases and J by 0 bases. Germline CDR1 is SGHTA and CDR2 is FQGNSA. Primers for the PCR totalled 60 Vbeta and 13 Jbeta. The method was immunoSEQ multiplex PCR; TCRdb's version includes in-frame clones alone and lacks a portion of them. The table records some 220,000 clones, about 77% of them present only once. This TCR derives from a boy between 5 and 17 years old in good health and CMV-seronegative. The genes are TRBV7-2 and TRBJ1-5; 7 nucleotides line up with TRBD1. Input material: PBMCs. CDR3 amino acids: CASSYGQDHSNQPQHF. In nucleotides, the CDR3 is TGTGCCAGCAGCTACGGACAGGATCATAGCAATCAGCCCCAGCATTTT.